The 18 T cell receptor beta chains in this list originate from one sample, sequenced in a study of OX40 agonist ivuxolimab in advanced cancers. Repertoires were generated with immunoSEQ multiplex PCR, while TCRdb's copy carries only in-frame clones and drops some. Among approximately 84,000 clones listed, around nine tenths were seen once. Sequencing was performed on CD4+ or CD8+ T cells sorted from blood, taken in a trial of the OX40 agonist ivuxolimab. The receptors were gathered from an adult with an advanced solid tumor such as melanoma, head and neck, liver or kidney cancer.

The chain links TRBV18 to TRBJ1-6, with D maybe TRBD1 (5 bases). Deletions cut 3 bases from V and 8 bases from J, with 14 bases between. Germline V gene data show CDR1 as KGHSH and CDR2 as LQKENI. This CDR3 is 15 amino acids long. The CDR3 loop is CASSPGTARDSPLHF. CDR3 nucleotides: TGTGCCAGCTCACCCGGGACGGCTAGAGATTCACCCCTCCACTTT.

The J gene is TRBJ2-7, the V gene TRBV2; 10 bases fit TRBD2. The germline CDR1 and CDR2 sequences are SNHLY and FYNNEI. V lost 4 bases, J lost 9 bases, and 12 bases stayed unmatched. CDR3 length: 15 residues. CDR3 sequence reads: CASSGTRLAGDVQYF. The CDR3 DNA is TGTGCCAGCAGTGGAACGCGGCTAGCGGGAGACGTGCAGTACTTC. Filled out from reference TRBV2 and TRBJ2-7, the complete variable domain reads EPEVTQTPSHQVTQMGQEVILRCVPISNHLYFYWYRQILGQKVEFLVSFYNNEISEKSEIFDDQFSVERPDGSNFTLKIRSTKLEDSAMYFCASSGTRLAGDVQYFGPGTRLTVT.

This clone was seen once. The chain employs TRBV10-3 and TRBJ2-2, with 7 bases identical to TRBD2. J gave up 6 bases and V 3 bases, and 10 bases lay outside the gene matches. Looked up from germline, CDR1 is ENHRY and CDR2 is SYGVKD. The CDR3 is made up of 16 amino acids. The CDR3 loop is CAISDLAGRGAGELFF. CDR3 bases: TGTGCCATCAGTGATTTAGCGGGCCGCGGCGCCGGGGAGCTGTTTTTT.

CDR3 sequence: CASSAHGTLVSREQYF. The CDR3 nucleotides are TGTGCCAGCAGCGCCCACGGGACATTAGTATCGAGGGAGCAGTACTTC. The V gene is TRBV9, the J gene TRBJ2-7; perhaps TRBD1 as D (6 bases). Trimming removed 3 bases at V and 7 bases at J, with 23 bases between. The CDR3 runs to 16 residues. Germline V gene sequence: CDR1 SGDLS, CDR2 YYNGEE. Filled out from reference TRBV9 and TRBJ2-7, the complete variable domain reads DSGVTQTPKHLITATGQRVTLRCSPRSGDLSVYWYQQSLDQGLQFLIQYYNGEERAKGNILERFSAQQFPDLHSELNLSSLELGDSALYFCASSAHGTLVSREQYFGPGTRLTVT.

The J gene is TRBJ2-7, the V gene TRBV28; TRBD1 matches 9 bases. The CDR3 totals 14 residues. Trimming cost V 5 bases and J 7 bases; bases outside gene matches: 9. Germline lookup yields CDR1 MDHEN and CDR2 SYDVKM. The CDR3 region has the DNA TGTGCCAGCAGTCCCGAACAGGGGGCGAGGGAGCAGTACTTC. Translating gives CASSPEQGAREQYF.

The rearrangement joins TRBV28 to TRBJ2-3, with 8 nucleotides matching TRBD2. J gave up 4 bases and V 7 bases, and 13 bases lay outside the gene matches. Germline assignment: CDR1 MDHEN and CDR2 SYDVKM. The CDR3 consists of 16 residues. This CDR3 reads CASMDSGRAGSDTQYF. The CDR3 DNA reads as TGTGCCAGCATGGATTCCGGGAGGGCCGGGTCAGATACGCAGTATTTT. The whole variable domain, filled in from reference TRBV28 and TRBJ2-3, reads DVKVTQSSRYLVKRTGEKVFLECVQDMDHENMFWYRQDPGLGLRLIYFSYDVKMKEKGDIPEGYSVSREKKERFSLILESASTNQTSMYLCASMDSGRAGSDTQYFGPGTRLTVL.

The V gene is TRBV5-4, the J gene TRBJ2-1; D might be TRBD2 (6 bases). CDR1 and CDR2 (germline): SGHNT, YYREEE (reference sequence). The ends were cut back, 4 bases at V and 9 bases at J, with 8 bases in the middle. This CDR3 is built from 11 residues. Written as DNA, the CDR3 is TGTGCCAGCAGCGGAGGGTTTGAGCAGTTCTTC. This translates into CASSGGFEQFF.

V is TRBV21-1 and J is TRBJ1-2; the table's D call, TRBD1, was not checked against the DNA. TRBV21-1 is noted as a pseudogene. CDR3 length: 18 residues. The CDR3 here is CASSKGERGTGNNYGYTF. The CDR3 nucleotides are TGTGCCAGCAGCAAAGGGGAAAGGGGGACAGGGAACAACTATGGCTACACCTTC.

The CDR3: CSVEGTYEQYF. In nucleotides, the CDR3 is TGCAGCGTTGAAGGGACCTACGAGCAGTACTTC. The rearrangement joins TRBV29-1 to TRBJ2-7; D remains unclear. The CDR3 runs 11 residues. CDR1 and CDR2 (germline): SQVTM, ANQGSEA. V was shortened by 1 base and J by 2 bases, with 3 bases between the two germline ends.

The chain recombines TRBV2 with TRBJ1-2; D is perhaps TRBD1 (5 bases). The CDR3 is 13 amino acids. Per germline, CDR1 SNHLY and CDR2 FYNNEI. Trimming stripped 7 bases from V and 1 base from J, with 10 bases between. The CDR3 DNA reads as TGTGCCAGCAACGGCAGGGTTAACTATGGCTACACCTTC. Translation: CASNGRVNYGYTF.

The CDR3 spells CASSLAPGRVGTGELFF. As DNA, the CDR3 is TGCGCCAGCAGCTTGGCTCCAGGCCGCGTTGGCACCGGGGAGCTGTTTTTT. V gene TRBV5-1 combines with J gene TRBJ2-2; no firm D call. This CDR3 region has 17 residues. Trimming removed 0 bases from V and 4 bases from J, with 16 bases in between. The germline gives CDR1 SGHRS, CDR2 YFSETQ.

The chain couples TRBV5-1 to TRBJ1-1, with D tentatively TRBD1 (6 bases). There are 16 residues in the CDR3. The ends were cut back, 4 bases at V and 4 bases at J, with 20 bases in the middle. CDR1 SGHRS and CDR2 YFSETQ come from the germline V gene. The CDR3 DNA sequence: TGCGCCAGCAGCCCGGGCTATGGGGGCGCGAGCACTGAAGCTTTCTTT. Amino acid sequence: CASSPGYGGASTEAFF.

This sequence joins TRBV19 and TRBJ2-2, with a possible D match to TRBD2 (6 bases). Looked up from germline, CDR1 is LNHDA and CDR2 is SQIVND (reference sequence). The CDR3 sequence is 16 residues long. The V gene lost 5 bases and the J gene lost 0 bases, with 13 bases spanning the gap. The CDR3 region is CASSPGTDSNTGELFF. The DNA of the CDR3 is TGTGCCAGTAGTCCAGGGACTGATTCGAACACCGGGGAGCTGTTTTTT. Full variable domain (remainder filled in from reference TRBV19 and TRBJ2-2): DGGITQSPKYLFRKEGQNVTLSCEQNLNHDAMYWYRQDPGQGLRLIYYSQIVNDFQKGDIAEGYSVSREKKESFPLTVTSAQKNPTAFYLCASSPGTDSNTGELFFGEGSRLTVL.

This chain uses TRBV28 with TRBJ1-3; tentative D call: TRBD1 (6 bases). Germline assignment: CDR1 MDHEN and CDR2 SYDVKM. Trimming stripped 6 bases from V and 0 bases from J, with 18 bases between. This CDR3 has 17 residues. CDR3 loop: CASSTPLGQISGNTIYF. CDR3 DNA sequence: TGTGCCAGCAGCACCCCACTCGGACAGATCTCTGGAAACACCATATATTTT.

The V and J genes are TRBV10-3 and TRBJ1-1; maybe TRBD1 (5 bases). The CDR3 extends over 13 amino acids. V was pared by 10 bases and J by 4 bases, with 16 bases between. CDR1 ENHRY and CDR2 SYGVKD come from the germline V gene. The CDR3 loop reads CATIRGAGTEAFF. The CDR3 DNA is TGTGCCACCATCCGCGGGGCGGGCACTGAAGCTTTCTTT.

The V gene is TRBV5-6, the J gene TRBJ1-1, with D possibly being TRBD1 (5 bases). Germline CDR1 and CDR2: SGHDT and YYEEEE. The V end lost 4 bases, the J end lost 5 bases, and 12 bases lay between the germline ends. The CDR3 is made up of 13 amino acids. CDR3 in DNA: TGTGCCAGCAGCCCGGCAGGGTTTACTGAAGCTTTCTTT. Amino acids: CASSPAGFTEAFF.

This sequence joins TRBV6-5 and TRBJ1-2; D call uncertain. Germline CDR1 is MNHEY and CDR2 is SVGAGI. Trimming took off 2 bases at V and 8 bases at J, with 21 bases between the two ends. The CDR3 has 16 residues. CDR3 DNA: TGTGCCAGCAGTTACCTATCGCGAATGGGGAGTATGGGCTACACCTTC. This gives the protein CASSYLSRMGSMGYTF.

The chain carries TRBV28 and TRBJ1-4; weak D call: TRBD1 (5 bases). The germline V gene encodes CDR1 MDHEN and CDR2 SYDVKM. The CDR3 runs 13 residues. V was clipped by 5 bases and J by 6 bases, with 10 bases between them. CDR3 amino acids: CASSVRGDEKLFF. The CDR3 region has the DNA TGTGCCAGCAGTGTACGGGGGGATGAAAAACTGTTTTTT.